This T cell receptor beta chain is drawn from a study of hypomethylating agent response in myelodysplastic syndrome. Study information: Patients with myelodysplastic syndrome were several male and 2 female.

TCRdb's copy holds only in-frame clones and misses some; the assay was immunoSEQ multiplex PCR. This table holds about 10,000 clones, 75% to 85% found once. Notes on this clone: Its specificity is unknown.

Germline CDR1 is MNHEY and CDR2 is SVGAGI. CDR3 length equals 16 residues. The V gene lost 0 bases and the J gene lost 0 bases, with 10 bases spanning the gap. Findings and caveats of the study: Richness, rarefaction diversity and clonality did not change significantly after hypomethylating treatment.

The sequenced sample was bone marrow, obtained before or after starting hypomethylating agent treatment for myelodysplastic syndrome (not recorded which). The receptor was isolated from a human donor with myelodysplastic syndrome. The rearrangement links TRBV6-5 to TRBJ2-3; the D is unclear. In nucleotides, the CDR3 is TGTGCCAGCAGTTACTCCCTAGGAGTGAGCACAGATACGCAGTATTTT. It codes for CASSYSLGVSTDTQYF.